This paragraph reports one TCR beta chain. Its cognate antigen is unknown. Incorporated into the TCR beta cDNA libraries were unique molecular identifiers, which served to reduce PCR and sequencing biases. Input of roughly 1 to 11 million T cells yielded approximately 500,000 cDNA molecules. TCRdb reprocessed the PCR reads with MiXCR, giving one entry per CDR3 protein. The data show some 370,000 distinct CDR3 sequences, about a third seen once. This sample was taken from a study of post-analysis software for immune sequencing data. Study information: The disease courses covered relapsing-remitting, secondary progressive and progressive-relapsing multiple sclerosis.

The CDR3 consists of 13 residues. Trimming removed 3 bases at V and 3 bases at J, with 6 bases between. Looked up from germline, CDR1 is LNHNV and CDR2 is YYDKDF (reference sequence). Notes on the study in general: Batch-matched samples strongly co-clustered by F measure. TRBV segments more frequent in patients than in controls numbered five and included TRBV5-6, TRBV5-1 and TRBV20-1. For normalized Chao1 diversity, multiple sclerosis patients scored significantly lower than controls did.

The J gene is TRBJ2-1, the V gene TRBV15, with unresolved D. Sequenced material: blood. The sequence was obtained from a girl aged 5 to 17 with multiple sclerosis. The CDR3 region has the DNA TGTGCCACCAGCAGCGAATACTACAATGAGCAGTTCTTC. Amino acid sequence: CATSSEYYNEQFF.